The 14 T cell receptor beta chains below all came from one sample that was sequenced in a study of Tregs in tolerant kidney transplant recipients. Using immunoSEQ multiplex PCR, the repertoire was profiled, and TCRdb retains in-frame clones only, with some absent. The table lists 50,000 or so clones. The sample in question was CD4+ T cells from blood, obtained before the transplant. The source is a human donor who received a combined kidney and bone marrow transplant.

About this clone: The CDR3 extends 3 residues past the end of the read, so its final part is completed from the germline J gene. The chain couples TRBV19 to TRBJ2-2; maybe TRBD1 (6 bases). The CDR3 is 15 amino acids. Trimming pared 5 bases from V and 1 base from J, leaving 11 bases between. In germline, CDR1 is LNHDA, CDR2 SQIVND (reference sequence). CDR3: CASSPATGNTGELFF. The DNA read from the CDR3 is TGTGCCAGTAGTCCAGCGACAGGGAACACCGGGGAG. The whole variable domain, filled in from reference TRBV19 and TRBJ2-2, reads DGGITQSPKYLFRKEGQNVTLSCEQNLNHDAMYWYRQDPGQGLRLIYYSQIVNDFQKGDIAEGYSVSREKKESFPLTVTSAQKNPTAFYLCASSPATGNTGELFFGEGSRLTVL.

A note on this clone: The read stops 3 residues short of the end of the CDR3; the missing end is completed from the germline J gene. This chain connects TRBV19 to TRBJ2-7; 7 nucleotides match TRBD1. The V gene end was trimmed by 5 bases and the J gene end by 0 bases; junction bases not matched to a gene: 4. The CDR3 has 14 residues. Looked up from germline, CDR1 is LNHDA and CDR2 is SQIVND (reference sequence). The CDR3 spells CASSGTVNSYEQYF. The CDR3 bases that were read are TGTGCCAGTAGTGGGACAGTTAACTCCTACGAG.

Note on this clone: The read terminates 3 residues before the CDR3 end, so the remaining end is supplied by the germline J gene. The J gene is TRBJ2-3, the V gene TRBV2; a weak D match, TRBD1 (5 bases). From germline, CDR1 is SNHLY and CDR2 FYNNEI. With 2 bases removed from V and 5 bases from J, the gap between germline ends came to 11 bases. The CDR3 totals 14 residues. The part of the CDR3 DNA that was read is TGTGCCAGCAGTGAACAGGGTCCCTTAGATACG. It translates to CASSEQGPLDT. The CDR3 in full is CASSEQGPLDTQYF.

CDR3 sequence: CASSRGTSTNLEKLFF. The sequenced part of the CDR3 DNA is TGTGCCAGCTCACGAGGGACTTCCACCAACTTAGAAAAA. The V gene is TRBV18, the J gene TRBJ1-4, with a possible D match to TRBD1 (5 bases). The CDR3 end falls 3 residues outside the read, so it is completed with the germline J gene. Per the germline V gene, CDR1 is KGHSH and CDR2 is LQKENI. CDR3 length: 16 residues. Between the trimmed V and J ends, which lost 4 bases and 8 bases, there was a span of 20 bases.

Comments on this clone: With the read ending 3 residues before the CDR3 end, the germline J gene is used to fill in that end. The V and J genes are TRBV18 and TRBJ2-7; a possible D gene is TRBD2 (6 bases). Between the trimmed V and J ends, which lost 2 bases and 4 bases, there was a span of 15 bases. Germline V CDR1 and CDR2: KGHSH, LQKENI. There are 15 residues in the CDR3. The part of the CDR3 DNA that was read is TGTGCCAGCTCACCAACCGGGACTGGAGAATACGAG. Protein sequence: CASSPTGTGEYE. The CDR3 in its entirety is CASSPTGTGEYEQYF. Drawing the rest from reference TRBV18 and TRBJ2-7, the complete variable domain is NAGVMQNPRHLVRRRGQEARLRCSPMKGHSHVYWYRQLPEEGLKFMVYLQKENIIDESGMPKERFSAEFPKEGPSILRIQQVVRGDSAAYFCASSPTGTGEYEQYFGPGTRLTVT.

Concerning this clone itself: Coverage ceases 3 residues before the CDR3 finishes, and the germline J gene fills in the end. This sequence joins TRBV6-2 or TRBV6-3 and TRBJ2-1, with 7 positions matching TRBD2. J gave up 6 bases and V 4 bases, and 9 bases lay outside the gene matches. This CDR3 comprises 15 residues. Germline V lookup: CDR1 MNHEY, CDR2 SVGEGT. The CDR3 DNA, read in part, is TGTGCCAGCAGTTTGCGACTAGCATCAGGCAATGAG. It is translated as CASSLRLASGNE. The complete CDR3 protein is CASSLRLASGNEQFF.

In the case of this clone: Read data end 3 residues before the CDR3 end; the end is taken from the germline J gene. The chain is built from TRBV30 and TRBJ2-2; D gene unclear. V dropped 1 base and J dropped 6 bases, with 12 bases sitting between them. Germline CDR1 GTSNPN, CDR2 SVGIG (reference sequence). This CDR3 has 14 residues. This CDR3 reads CAWSGGVFPGELFF. The sequenced CDR3 bases are TGTGCCTGGAGTGGCGGCGTATTTCCCGGGGAG.

Details on this clone: The read ends 3 residues shy of where the CDR3 ends; the end is completed using the germline J gene. The chain combines TRBV6-2 or TRBV6-3 with TRBJ2-2, with D uncertain. Germline assignment: CDR1 MNHEY and CDR2 SVGEGT. This CDR3 spans 12 amino acids. The V end lost 6 bases, the J end lost 9 bases, and 11 bases lay between the germline ends. The covered CDR3 bases are TGTGCCAGCAGGTCGAGCTCGAGGGAG. Residues: CASRSSSRE. The complete CDR3 protein is CASRSSSRELFF.

About this clone: The missing CDR3 end, 3 residues past where the read stops, is filled in from the germline J gene. The gene calls are TRBV5-6 and TRBJ2-3; D gene ambiguous. Germline-derived CDR1 and CDR2 are SGHDT and YYEEEE. V was trimmed by 2 bases and J by 4 bases, leaving 8 bases between them. The CDR3 has 13 amino acids. The CDR3 spells CASSLVTSDTQYF. The CDR3 bases that were read are TGTGCCAGCAGCTTAGTCACTTCAGATACG.

The CDR3: CASSRTGDLLEAFF. CDR3 DNA (partial): TGTGCCAGCAGCCGGACAGGGGATCTACTAGAA. This chain uses TRBV5-5 with TRBJ1-1; 9 positions agree with TRBD1. The DNA ends 3 residues before the CDR3 does, and the rest of the CDR3 is filled in from the germline J gene. The CDR3 is made up of 14 amino acids. Looked up from germline, CDR1 is SGHKS and CDR2 is YYEKEE (reference sequence).

To note about this clone: The read ends 3 residues early relative to the CDR3; the germline J gene fills the gap. This chain links TRBV3-1 (or the pseudogene TRBV3-2) with TRBJ2-3; tentatively, D is TRBD2 (5 bases). The germline V and J ends were trimmed by 4 bases and 1 base, with 15 bases remaining between them. CDR3 length equals 16 residues. Per germline, CDR1 LGHDT and CDR2 YNNKEL (reference sequence). The sequenced part of the CDR3 DNA is TGTGCCAGCAGCCCCCTAGCACCCACACGCACAGATACG. Translated, it gives CASSPLAPTRTDT. The full CDR3 is CASSPLAPTRTDTQYF.

The CDR3 loop is CAWSAQGAQTLHF. The part of the CDR3 DNA that was read is TGTGCCTGGAGCGCACAGGGGGCCCAAACC. This chain links TRBV30 with TRBJ1-6; 9 nucleotides agree with TRBD1. Sequencing ends 3 residues short of the CDR3 end; the germline J gene provides the rest. Germline CDR1 reads GTSNPN; CDR2 reads SVGIG (reference sequence). The CDR3 spans 13 residues.

Comments on this clone: The CDR3 end is not reached by the read, which stops 3 residues before it; the germline J gene fills it in. The chain links TRBV30 to TRBJ1-3, with no clear D. From germline, CDR1 is GTSNPN and CDR2 SVGIG (reference sequence). V lost 3 bases and J lost 0, with 15 bases in between. The CDR3 is made up of 16 amino acids. CDR3 DNA (partial): TGTGCCTGGAGCCCGTCTCCCGGTACCTCTGGAAACACC. The encoded protein is CAWSPSPGTSGNT. The full CDR3 sequence reads CAWSPSPGTSGNTIYF.

Here the CDR3 reads CASSSGQQYNSPLHF. CDR3 DNA (partial): TGCGCCAGCAGCTCCGGACAGCAATATAATTCACCC. The chain couples TRBV5-1 to TRBJ1-6, with D possibly TRBD1 on 6 matching bases. The CDR3 is cut off 3 residues early in the read; its end comes from the germline J gene. CDR1 and CDR2 (germline): SGHRS, YFSETQ. Trimming removed 3 bases from V and 4 bases from J, with 11 bases in between. The CDR3 covers 15 residues. Full variable domain (remainder filled in from reference TRBV5-1 and TRBJ1-6): KAGVTQTPRYLIKTRGQQVTLSCSPISGHRSVSWYQQTPGQGLQFLFEYFSETQRNKGNFPGRFSGRQFSNSRSEMNVSTLELGDSALYLCASSSGQQYNSPLHFGNGTRLTVT.